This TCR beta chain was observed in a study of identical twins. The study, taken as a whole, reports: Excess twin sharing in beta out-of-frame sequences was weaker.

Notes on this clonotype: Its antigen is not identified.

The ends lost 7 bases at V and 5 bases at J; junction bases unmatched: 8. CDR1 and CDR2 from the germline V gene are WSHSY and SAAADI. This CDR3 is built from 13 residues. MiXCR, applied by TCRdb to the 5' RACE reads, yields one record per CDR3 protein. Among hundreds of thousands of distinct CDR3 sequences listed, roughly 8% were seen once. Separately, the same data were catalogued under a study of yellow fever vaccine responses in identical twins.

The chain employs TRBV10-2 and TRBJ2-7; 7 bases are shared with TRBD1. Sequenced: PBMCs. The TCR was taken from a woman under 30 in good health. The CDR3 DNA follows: TGCGCCAGCACGGAGACAGGGCGAGACGAGCAGTACTTC. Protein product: CASTETGRDEQYF.